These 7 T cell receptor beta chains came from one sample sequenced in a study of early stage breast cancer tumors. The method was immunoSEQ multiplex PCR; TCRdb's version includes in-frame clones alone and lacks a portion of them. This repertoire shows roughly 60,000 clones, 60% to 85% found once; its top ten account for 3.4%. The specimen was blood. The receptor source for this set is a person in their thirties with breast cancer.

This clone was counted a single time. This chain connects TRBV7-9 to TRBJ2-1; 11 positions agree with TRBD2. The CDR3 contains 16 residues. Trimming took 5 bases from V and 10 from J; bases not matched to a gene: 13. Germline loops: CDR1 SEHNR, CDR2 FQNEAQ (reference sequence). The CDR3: CASSPTLGLAGAEQFF. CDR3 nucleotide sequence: TGTGCCAGCAGCCCCACCCTTGGACTAGCGGGCGCGGAGCAGTTCTTC. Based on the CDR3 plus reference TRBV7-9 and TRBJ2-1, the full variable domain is DTGVSQNPRHKITKRGQNVTFRCDPISEHNRLYWYRQTLGQGPEFLTYFQNEAQLEKSRLLSDRFSAERPKGSFSTLEIQRTEQGDSAMYLCASSPTLGLAGAEQFFGPGTRLTVL.

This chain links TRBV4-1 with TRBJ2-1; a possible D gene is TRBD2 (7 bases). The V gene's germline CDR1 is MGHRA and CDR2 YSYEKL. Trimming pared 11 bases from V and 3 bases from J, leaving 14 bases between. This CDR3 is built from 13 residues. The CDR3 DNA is TGCGCCTCCAAGGGGGGGGTCTACAATGAGCAGTTCTTC. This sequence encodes CASKGGVYNEQFF.

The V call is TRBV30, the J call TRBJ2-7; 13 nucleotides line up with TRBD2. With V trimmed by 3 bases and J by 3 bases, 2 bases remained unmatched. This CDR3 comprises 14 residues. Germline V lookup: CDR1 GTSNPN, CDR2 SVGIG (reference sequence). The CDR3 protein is CAWRLAGGGYEQYF. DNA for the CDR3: TGTGCCTGGAGACTAGCGGGAGGGGGCTACGAGCAGTACTTC. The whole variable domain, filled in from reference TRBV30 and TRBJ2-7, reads SQTIHQWPATLVQPVGSPLSLECTVEGTSNPNLYWYRQAAGRGLQLLFYSVGIGQISSEVPQNLSASRPQDRQFILSSKKLLLSDSGFYLCAWRLAGGGYEQYFGPGTRLTVT.

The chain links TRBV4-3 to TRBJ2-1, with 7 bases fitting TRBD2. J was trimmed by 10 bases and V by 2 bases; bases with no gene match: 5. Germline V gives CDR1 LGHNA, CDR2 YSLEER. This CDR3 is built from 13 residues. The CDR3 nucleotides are TGCGCCAGCAGCCAACAACCGGGACTAGAGCAGTTCTTC. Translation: CASSQQPGLEQFF.

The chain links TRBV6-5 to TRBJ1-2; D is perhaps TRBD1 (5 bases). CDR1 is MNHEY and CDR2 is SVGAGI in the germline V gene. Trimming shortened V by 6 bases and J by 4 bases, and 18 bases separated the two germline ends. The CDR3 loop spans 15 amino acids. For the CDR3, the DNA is TGTGCCAGCAGCCAACAGGACCCTGGGGGCTATGGCTACACCTTC. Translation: CASSQQDPGGYGYTF.

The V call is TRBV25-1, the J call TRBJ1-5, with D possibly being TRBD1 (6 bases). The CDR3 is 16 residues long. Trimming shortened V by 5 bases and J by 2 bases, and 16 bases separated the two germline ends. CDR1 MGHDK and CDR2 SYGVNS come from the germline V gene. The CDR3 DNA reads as TGTGCCAGCAGTCCTAACCTCTCAGGGGGCAATCAGCCCCAGCATTTT. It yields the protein CASSPNLSGGNQPQHF. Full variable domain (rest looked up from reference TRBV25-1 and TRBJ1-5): EADIYQTPRYLVIGTGKKITLECSQTMGHDKMYWYQQDPGMELHLIHYSYGVNSTEKGDLSSESTVSRIRTEHFPLTLESARPSHTSQYLCASSPNLSGGNQPQHFGDGTRLSIL.

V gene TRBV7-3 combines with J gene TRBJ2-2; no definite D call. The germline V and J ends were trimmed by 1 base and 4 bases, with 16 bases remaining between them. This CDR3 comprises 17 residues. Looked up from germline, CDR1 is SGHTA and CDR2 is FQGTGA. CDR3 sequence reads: CASSLIGGRYATGELFF. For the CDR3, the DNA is TGTGCCAGCAGCTTAATAGGTGGCAGGTACGCCACCGGGGAGCTGTTTTTT.